This T cell receptor (beta chain) came from a study of identical twins. With respect to this clonotype: The antigen is unknown.

MiXCR was run by TCRdb on the 5' RACE reads, yielding one entry per CDR3 protein. The sample holds about 530,000 distinct CDR3 sequences, roughly 15% seen once. General study findings and limits: Shared out-of-frame alpha sequences (those common to twins) showed excess low generation probability. Fewer insertions marked abundant cord blood beta clonotypes; young adult naive trended weakly, memory not at all. Twins' excess sharing was less marked for out-of-frame beta sequences.

The CDR3 is made up of 14 amino acids. CDR1 and CDR2 (germline): DFQATT, SNEGSKA (reference sequence). Trimming shortened V by 0 bases and J by 8 bases, and 13 bases separated the two germline ends. Another study also made use of these data, one on yellow fever vaccine responses in identical twins.

The chain recombines TRBV20-1 with TRBJ1-4; D gene unclear. The sample taken for sequencing was CD4+ T cells sorted from blood. The TCR originated in a woman aged 18-29 years in good health. CDR3 DNA sequence: TGCAGTGCTAGAGAAGATGGCAGAAGAGAAAAACTGTTTTTT. Its protein is CSAREDGRREKLFF.